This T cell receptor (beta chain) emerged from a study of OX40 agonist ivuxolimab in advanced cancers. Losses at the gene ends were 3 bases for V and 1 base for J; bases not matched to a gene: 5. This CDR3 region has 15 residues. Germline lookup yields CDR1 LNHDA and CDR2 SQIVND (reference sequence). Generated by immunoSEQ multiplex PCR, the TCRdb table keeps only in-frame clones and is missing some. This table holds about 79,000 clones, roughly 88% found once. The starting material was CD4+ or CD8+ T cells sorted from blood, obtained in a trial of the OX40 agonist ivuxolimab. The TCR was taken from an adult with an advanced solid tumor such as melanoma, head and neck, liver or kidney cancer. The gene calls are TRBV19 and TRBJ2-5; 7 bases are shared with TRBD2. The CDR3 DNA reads TGTGCCAGTAGTATCGGGACTATGGTCCAAGAGACCCAGTACTTC. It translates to CASSIGTMVQETQYF.